This T cell receptor (beta chain) was captured by sequencing in a study of sequential checkpoint blockade in melanoma (dated by TCRdb to the late 2010s). Regarding the complete study: Using 1:1 randomization, the trial assigned patients either to first-line nivolumab followed by ipilimumab (arm A) or to ipilimumab followed by nivolumab (arm B). Maintenance nivolumab came after both trial sequences.

This specimen's treatment or condition label, per the study, means: randomized to nivolumab then ipilimumab (arm A) or the reverse (arm B). None of the trial patients had been given prior DNA-damaging chemotherapy. Live CD3+CD8+ cells negative for CD19 and CD56 were sorted from thawed PBMCs on a FACS Aria II flow cytometer. The samples were obtained from melanoma patients enrolled in CheckMate 064, an open-label, randomized phase II trial testing sequential checkpoint blockade. Peripheral blood mononuclear cells were obtained through leukapheresis, purified using Ficoll-Paque, and frozen in human serum containing approximately 11% DMSO. Immediately after sorting, the purity of the sorted blood CD3+CD8+ cells was confirmed to be >98%, and DNA was then extracted. CDR1 and CDR2 were assigned from the germline V gene as MGHRA and YSYEKL. The CDR3, from cysteine to phenylalanine, totals 17 residues. Only the CDR3 part of the read is kept: 51 bases, read in frame from the first base. Ends trimmed: V by 2 bases, J by 2 bases; bases unmatched to a gene: 9.

The immunoSEQ Assay was used to immunosequence TCRbeta CDR3 regions from genomic DNA. Before high-throughput sequencing, the genomic DNA was amplified using bias-controlled multiplex PCR. The authors' analysis ran thus. To quantify the absolute abundance of each unique TCRbeta CDR3 region, the sequences were collapsed and filtered. Clonality was defined as 1 minus Pielou's evenness and was calculated using productive rearrangements only. A previously published method was used to identify clones with significantly greater frequencies in on-treatment samples than in baseline samples. In its TCRdb copy, this immuneACCESS table keeps in-frame sequences only and misses some clones. Where compared with another copy, unresolved V genes explain less than half of these, and the others have no known cause. The V and J calls and clone size were taken over from that table, and D and trimming were inferred from the DNA. The sample contains roughly 20,000 clones, roughly two thirds of them found a single time. 12% of the sample comes from the top ten.

To note about this clone: Its antigen is still unknown. Per-base qualities were not stored, and no clone one base away is much larger.

Study-wide findings and limitations: Larger, independent patient cohorts are needed to validate the response-prediction model that combines TCR metrics and mutation burden.

The sequence joins TRBV4-1 to TRBJ1-3; 7 bases in between match TRBD1. The sequencing used CD8+ T cells sorted from blood (inferred from file names), collected from a patient given nivolumab and ipilimumab in sequence. This TCR was recovered from a human donor with melanoma. The CDR3 amino acid sequence is: CASSQFTGAAPGNTIYF. At the DNA level, the sequence is TGCGCCAGCAGCCAATTTACAGGGGCCGCTCCTGGAAACACCATATATTTT.